This TCR beta chain came from a study of cytomegalovirus exposure and HLA in healthy donors. Overall study findings and caveats: As was reported, the HLA-A and HLA-B alleles of most subjects were accurately predicted from TCR beta sequences.

Primers: 60 Vbeta forward and 13 Jbeta reverse. Profiled with immunoSEQ multiplex PCR; TCRdb holds only in-frame clones, not every one. In the table there are 89,000 or so clones, almost 85% of which are singletons. The CDR3 totals 13 residues. Trimming took 5 bases from V and 7 from J; bases not matched to a gene: 6. Germline CDR1 MNHEY, CDR2 SVGAGI. To note about this clone: Its matching antigen is unknown.

The sequencing sample was made of PBMCs. The rearrangement joins TRBV6-5 to TRBJ1-1; 8 positions agree with TRBD1. The clonotype was recovered from a woman younger than 30 in good health and CMV-seropositive. The CDR3, as DNA: TGTGCCAGCAGTCGCGACAGGGGTATTGAAGCTTTCTTT. Its translation is CASSRDRGIEAFF.